This T cell receptor (beta chain) emerged from a study of cytomegalovirus exposure and HLA in healthy donors. Study outcomes and limitations: Clonal expansion was found to be greater in HLA-associated TCR beta chains than in equally common others in a later analysis. Most TCR beta V segments were productive about 90% or about 30% of the time in an earlier analysis.

PCR primers comprised 60 Vbeta and 13 Jbeta primers. Some clones are missing from TCRdb's copy, which holds only in-frame ones; the method was immunoSEQ multiplex PCR. Here the sample spans under 150,000 clones, over 60% being singletons. As to this clone: Its antigen remains unidentified. The junction departs from germline at one end; a sequencing error may be responsible.

The germline V gene has CDR1 SSHAT and CDR2 FNYEAQ (reference sequence). This CDR3 is 15 amino acids long. V and J are TRBV7-7 and TRBJ2-3, with TRBD2 as a possible D gene (7 bases). The TCR originated in a male donor in good health and CMV-seropositive. The sequenced sample consisted of PBMCs. CDR3 sequence reads: CASSPGGQAGDTQYF. CDR3 in DNA: TGTGCTAGCAGCCCCGGGGGGCAGGCGGGAGATACGCAGTATTTT.